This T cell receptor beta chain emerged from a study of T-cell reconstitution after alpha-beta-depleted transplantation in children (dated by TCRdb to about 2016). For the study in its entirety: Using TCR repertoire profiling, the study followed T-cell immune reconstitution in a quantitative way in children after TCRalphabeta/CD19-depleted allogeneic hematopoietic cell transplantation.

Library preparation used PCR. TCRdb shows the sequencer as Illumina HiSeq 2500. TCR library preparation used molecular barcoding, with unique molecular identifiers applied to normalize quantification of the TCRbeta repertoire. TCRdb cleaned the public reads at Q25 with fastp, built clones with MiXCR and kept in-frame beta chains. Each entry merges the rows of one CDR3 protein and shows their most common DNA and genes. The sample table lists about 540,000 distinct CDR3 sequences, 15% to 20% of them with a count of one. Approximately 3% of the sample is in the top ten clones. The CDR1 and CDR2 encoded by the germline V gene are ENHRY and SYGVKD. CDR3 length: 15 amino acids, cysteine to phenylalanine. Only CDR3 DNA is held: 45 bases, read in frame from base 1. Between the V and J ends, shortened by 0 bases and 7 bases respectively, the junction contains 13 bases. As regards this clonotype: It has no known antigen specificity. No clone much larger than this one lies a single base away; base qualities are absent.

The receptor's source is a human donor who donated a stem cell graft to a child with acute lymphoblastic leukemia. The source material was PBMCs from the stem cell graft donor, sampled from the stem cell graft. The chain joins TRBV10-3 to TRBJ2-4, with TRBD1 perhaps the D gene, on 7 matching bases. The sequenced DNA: TGTGCCATCAGTGAGTCAGGAGGGGGCAGCAACATTCAGTACTTC. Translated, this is CAISESGGGSNIQYF.